Listed below are T cell receptor beta chains from one sample, sequenced in a study of cytomegalovirus exposure and HLA in healthy donors. Assay used: immunoSEQ multiplex PCR; TCRdb lists only in-frame clones, some missing. Here the sample spans about 150,000 clones, approximately 86% being singletons. Sequencing was performed on PBMCs. The receptor set was obtained from a young man in good health and CMV-seropositive. The CDR3 runs from the conserved cysteine through the conserved F or W. D genes are given only for firm matches. Expanded clones are given a class, and other clones once, few, many or no size at all.

v_call: TRBV6-6; clone_size: once; d_call: -; j_call: TRBJ1-2; cdr3_nt: TGTGCCAGCAGTTACTCAGCTCTCTATGGCTACACCTTC; cdr3_aa: CASSYSALYGYTF
v_call: TRBV5-1; clone_size: -; d_call: -; j_call: TRBJ2-5; cdr3_nt: TGCGCCAGCGGTCCAGGCGGGAACCGGGAAGAGACCCAGTACTTC; cdr3_aa: CASGPGGNREETQYF
v_call: TRBV10-3; clone_size: -; d_call: TRBD1; j_call: TRBJ2-7; cdr3_nt: TGTGCCATCAGTGAGGGGGGGACAGGGGAGTACGAGCAGTACTTC; cdr3_aa: CAISEGGTGEYEQYF
v_call: TRBV18; clone_size: -; d_call: -; j_call: TRBJ1-1; cdr3_nt: TGTGCCAGCTCACCCGCACAGGGTGGGGTGAACACTGAAGCTTTCTTT; cdr3_aa: CASSPAQGGVNTEAFF
v_call: TRBV6-5; clone_size: -; d_call: -; j_call: TRBJ2-7; cdr3_nt: TGTGCCAGCAGTTACTCAATGACAGGACTTACCTACGAGCAGTACTTC; cdr3_aa: CASSYSMTGLTYEQYF
v_call: TRBV4-3; clone_size: -; d_call: -; j_call: TRBJ1-2; cdr3_nt: TGCGCCAGCAGCCAAGATCGGGGAGGTGGCTACACCTTC; cdr3_aa: CASSQDRGGGYTF
v_call: TRBV20-1; clone_size: -; d_call: -; j_call: TRBJ1-4; cdr3_nt: TGCAGCAGACAGCATAATGAAAAACTGTTTTTT; cdr3_aa: CSRQHNEKLFF
v_call: TRBV6-6; clone_size: once; d_call: TRBD1; j_call: TRBJ2-7; cdr3_nt: TGTGCCAGCGGTAATACCGGGACAGAAACGGTTAGGTACTTC; cdr3_aa: CASGNTGTETVRYF
v_call: TRBV9; clone_size: -; d_call: -; j_call: TRBJ1-1; cdr3_nt: TGTGCCAGCAGCGTACAGGGCGTAGGAACTGAAGCTTTCTTT; cdr3_aa: CASSVQGVGTEAFF
v_call: TRBV23-1; clone_size: few; d_call: TRBD1; j_call: TRBJ1-5; cdr3_nt: TGCGCCAGCGGGGGACCGGACAGGGCTAAGGGCAATCAGCCCCAGCATTTT; cdr3_aa: CASGGPDRAKGNQPQHF
v_call: TRBV19; clone_size: -; d_call: TRBD1; j_call: TRBJ1-1; cdr3_nt: TGTGCCAGTAGTTTTCTAAGACCGGGACAGGGGGGTGGCACTGAAGCTTTCTTT; cdr3_aa: CASSFLRPGQGGGTEAFF
v_call: TRBV4-1; clone_size: -; d_call: TRBD1; j_call: TRBJ1-4; cdr3_nt: TGCGCCAGCAGCCAAGATGGCACAGGGGGGGGATTCGGACTGTTTTTT; cdr3_aa: CASSQDGTGGGFGLFF
v_call: TRBV15; clone_size: -; d_call: TRBD2; j_call: TRBJ2-5; cdr3_nt: TGTGCCACCAGCCCACTTACCACGGCGGGAGAATCAGAGACCCAGTACTTC; cdr3_aa: CATSPLTTAGESETQYF
v_call: TRBV4-3; clone_size: -; d_call: TRBD2; j_call: TRBJ2-5; cdr3_nt: TGCGCCAGCAGCCAAGATAGCGGGGGGCTGAAGACCCAGTACTTC; cdr3_aa: CASSQDSGGLKTQYF
v_call: TRBV5-1; clone_size: -; d_call: -; j_call: TRBJ1-2; cdr3_nt: TGCGCCAGCAGCTTGGATGGAGGACTTAACTATGGCTACACCTTC; cdr3_aa: CASSLDGGLNYGYTF
v_call: TRBV11-3; clone_size: -; d_call: TRBD2; j_call: TRBJ2-1; cdr3_nt: TGTGCCAGCAGCCGTCGAGCGGGGGACGCCTACAATGAGCAGTTCTTC; cdr3_aa: CASSRRAGDAYNEQFF
v_call: TRBV10-2; clone_size: -; d_call: TRBD2; j_call: TRBJ2-1; cdr3_nt: TGCGCCAGCAGTGCGGTCGGGAGGGTGGGAAATGAGCAGTTCTTC; cdr3_aa: CASSAVGRVGNEQFF
v_call: TRBV11-3; clone_size: -; d_call: -; j_call: TRBJ2-2; cdr3_nt: TGTGCCAGCAGCGTGGGACTTGACACCGGGGAGCTGTTTTTT; cdr3_aa: CASSVGLDTGELFF
v_call: TRBV30; clone_size: -; d_call: TRBD1; j_call: TRBJ1-4; cdr3_nt: TGTGCCTGGAGTGTACAGACAGGGGTGGTTGAAAAACTGTTTTTT; cdr3_aa: CAWSVQTGVVEKLFF
v_call: TRBV7-2; clone_size: -; d_call: -; j_call: TRBJ2-7; cdr3_nt: TGTGCCAGCAGCTTAGTAGTGACCGTGGGCGGGATCTCCTACGAGCAGTACTTC; cdr3_aa: CASSLVVTVGGISYEQYF
v_call: TRBV18; clone_size: -; d_call: -; j_call: TRBJ2-3; cdr3_nt: TGTGCCAGCTCACCGGCGGGGGCCCACACAGATACGCAGTATTTT; cdr3_aa: CASSPAGAHTDTQYF
v_call: TRBV6-5; clone_size: -; d_call: -; j_call: TRBJ1-1; cdr3_nt: TGTGCCAGCAATCGACTGACAGGAAACACTGAAGCTTTCTTT; cdr3_aa: CASNRLTGNTEAFF
v_call: TRBV9; clone_size: few; d_call: TRBD2; j_call: TRBJ2-7; cdr3_nt: TGTGCCAGCAGCCCACTAGCGTCCAGCGAGCAGTACTTC; cdr3_aa: CASSPLASSEQYF
v_call: TRBV5-6; clone_size: few; d_call: -; j_call: TRBJ1-2; cdr3_nt: TGTGCCAGCAGCTCTCAGGGGTCTTACGGCTACACCTTC; cdr3_aa: CASSSQGSYGYTF
v_call: TRBV19; clone_size: -; d_call: TRBD1; j_call: TRBJ1-1; cdr3_nt: TGTGCCAGTAGTATAGATCAGACAGGGGGCTTCACTGAAGCTTTCTTT; cdr3_aa: CASSIDQTGGFTEAFF
v_call: TRBV14; clone_size: -; d_call: -; j_call: TRBJ1-1; cdr3_nt: TGTGCCAGCAGCCAGCCCTATACTGAAGCTTTCTTT; cdr3_aa: CASSQPYTEAFF
v_call: TRBV6-6; clone_size: -; d_call: -; j_call: TRBJ2-1; cdr3_nt: TGTGCCAGCAGTTACACTGGAGAGCCCTACAATGAGCAGTTCTTC; cdr3_aa: CASSYTGEPYNEQFF
v_call: TRBV4-3; clone_size: -; d_call: -; j_call: TRBJ1-2; cdr3_nt: TGCGCCAGCAGCCTAGAACCACAGCCCAACTATGGCTACACCTTC; cdr3_aa: CASSLEPQPNYGYTF
v_call: TRBV5-1; clone_size: -; d_call: -; j_call: TRBJ2-2; cdr3_nt: TGCGCCAGCAGCTTGGGGGCAGCGGTAAACACCGGGGAGCTGTTTTTT; cdr3_aa: CASSLGAAVNTGELFF
v_call: TRBV18; clone_size: -; d_call: -; j_call: TRBJ2-2; cdr3_nt: TGTGCCAGCTCACCACACCGGACCGGGGAGCTGTTTTTT; cdr3_aa: CASSPHRTGELFF
v_call: TRBV9; clone_size: once; d_call: -; j_call: TRBJ2-7; cdr3_nt: TGTGCCAGCAGTCCCACGGGTTCTGGCTACGAGCAGTACTTC; cdr3_aa: CASSPTGSGYEQYF
v_call: TRBV27; clone_size: -; d_call: TRBD1; j_call: TRBJ2-1; cdr3_nt: TGTGCCAGCAGTTTCAACAGGGGGTCCTACAATGAGCAGTTCTTC; cdr3_aa: CASSFNRGSYNEQFF
v_call: TRBV11-2; clone_size: -; d_call: TRBD1; j_call: TRBJ1-2; cdr3_nt: TGTGCCAGCAGTACTGGCGGACAGGGAGTAGGCTACACCTTC; cdr3_aa: CASSTGGQGVGYTF
v_call: TRBV11-3; clone_size: -; d_call: TRBD1; j_call: TRBJ2-1; cdr3_nt: TGTGCCAGCAGCCCCCGACAGGGAACCAATGAGCAGTTCTTC; cdr3_aa: CASSPRQGTNEQFF
v_call: TRBV29-1; clone_size: -; d_call: -; j_call: TRBJ2-7; cdr3_nt: TGCAGCGTTGCGAATGGGGAGGTGAAGCAGTACTTC; cdr3_aa: CSVANGEVKQYF
v_call: TRBV2; clone_size: few; d_call: -; j_call: TRBJ2-2; cdr3_nt: TGTGCCAGCAGTGGGGGCAGGGTTTCACCCGGGGAGCTGTTTTTT; cdr3_aa: CASSGGRVSPGELFF
v_call: TRBV28; clone_size: few; d_call: -; j_call: TRBJ1-2; cdr3_nt: TGTGCCAGCAGTCCCACTTGGGGGGGACCCTTTGCTCAGGGCTACACCTTC; cdr3_aa: CASSPTWGGPFAQGYTF
v_call: TRBV19; clone_size: -; d_call: TRBD1; j_call: TRBJ1-2; cdr3_nt: TGTGCCAGTAAGGACAGGGTTGACTATGGCTACACCTTC; cdr3_aa: CASKDRVDYGYTF
v_call: TRBV5-1; clone_size: -; d_call: -; j_call: TRBJ2-1; cdr3_nt: TGCGCCAGCAGCTTGGATGGCAGCTCCTACAATGAGCAGTTCTTC; cdr3_aa: CASSLDGSSYNEQFF
v_call: TRBV9; clone_size: once; d_call: TRBD2; j_call: TRBJ2-5; cdr3_nt: TGTGCCAGCAGCGCGACTAGCGGGGGAGTCGGAGAGACCCAGTACTTC; cdr3_aa: CASSATSGGVGETQYF
v_call: TRBV23-1; clone_size: -; d_call: -; j_call: TRBJ1-2; cdr3_nt: TGCGCCAGCAGTCTGAAGGGGATGGGAGGCTACACCTTC; cdr3_aa: CASSLKGMGGYTF
v_call: TRBV19; clone_size: -; d_call: TRBD1; j_call: TRBJ2-7; cdr3_nt: TGTGCCAGTAGTCCTGGACAGGTCCCTAGCTCCTACGAGCAGTACTTC; cdr3_aa: CASSPGQVPSSYEQYF
v_call: TRBV7-9; clone_size: -; d_call: -; j_call: TRBJ2-1; cdr3_nt: TGTGCCAGCAGCTTAGCGACAGACTACAATGAGCAGTTCTTC; cdr3_aa: CASSLATDYNEQFF
v_call: TRBV5-6; clone_size: -; d_call: TRBD2; j_call: TRBJ2-3; cdr3_nt: TGTGCCAGCAGCTTGGCGGGGGGGACAGATACGCAGTATTTT; cdr3_aa: CASSLAGGTDTQYF
v_call: TRBV4-3; clone_size: -; d_call: TRBD1; j_call: TRBJ1-2; cdr3_nt: TGCGCCAGCAGCCAAGCCCTCCGCGGCCCGACAGGGATGGTCTATGGCTACACCTTC; cdr3_aa: CASSQALRGPTGMVYGYTF
v_call: TRBV28; clone_size: -; d_call: TRBD1; j_call: TRBJ1-2; cdr3_nt: TGTGCCAGCAGACCGGACAGGGGCTATGGCTACACCTTC; cdr3_aa: CASRPDRGYGYTF
v_call: TRBV19; clone_size: -; d_call: TRBD2; j_call: TRBJ2-3; cdr3_nt: TGTGCCAGTAGTACTAGCGGGAGTACAGATACGCAGTATTTT; cdr3_aa: CASSTSGSTDTQYF
v_call: TRBV7-9; clone_size: -; d_call: -; j_call: TRBJ2-7; cdr3_nt: TGTGCCAGCAGCTTAGATGTCGCGGGACAGCGCGCCTACGAGCAGTACTTC; cdr3_aa: CASSLDVAGQRAYEQYF
v_call: TRBV5-8; clone_size: -; d_call: -; j_call: TRBJ2-7; cdr3_nt: TGTGCCAGCAGCCGCGGGCAGTACGAGCAGTACTTC; cdr3_aa: CASSRGQYEQYF
v_call: TRBV2; clone_size: -; d_call: -; j_call: TRBJ1-5; cdr3_nt: TGTGCCAGCAATACTTGGGGGGAGAGCAATCAGCCCCAGCATTTT; cdr3_aa: CASNTWGESNQPQHF